This record looks at one T cell receptor (beta chain) sequence and its context. Its target antigen remains unknown. No quality values exist for individual bases; no much larger clone is one base distant. This CDR3 is also generated by other DNA sequences in the sample. Using the deep immunoSEQ assay, multiplex PCR amplified TCR CDR3 regions from genomic DNA. Extracted genomic DNA from each cell subset was distributed evenly across all wells of several immunoSEQ 96-well plates, and each plate was treated as a replicate. Each replicate PCR for sorted subsets received about 0.2 ug genomic DNA, equal to some 32,000 T cell genomes. Purified libraries were measured with a Qubit 3.0 fluorometer, size-checked on a Bioanalyzer 2100, and measured again with the KAPA Library Quantification kit. Every immunoSEQ 96-well plate was sequenced on a separate single-read 150-cycle Illumina NextSeq 550 flow cell. The study's own analysis went as follows. Because the immunoSEQ output held only junctional sequences and lacked quality scores, the filtering could not match the filtering applied to full-length reads. To assign V/J genes and CDR3, sequences were annotated using PyIR, a Python wrapper for IgBLAST v1.9, with IMGT germline references. Any read was removed if the V/J assignment was weak (E-value above 1e-6), the CDR3 was missing, or the read contained stop codons, out-of-frame junctions, or ambiguous translated residues. V3J clonotypes were defined by identical inferred V gene, J gene, and CDR3 amino acid sequence. Percentage overlap between repertoires was computed as shared unique clonotypes divided by the size of the smaller repertoire. RTK rarefaction, the Chao1 estimator, and Recon v2.1 estimates of unobserved clonotypes were used to assess repertoire richness. OLGA was used to compute generation probabilities for all TCRbeta clonotypes that the gDNA method yielded from several donors. TCRdb obtained this table from immuneACCESS and retained in-frame rearrangements with V and J assigned. These tables miss some clones; where compared with another copy, unresolved V genes account for less than half of the shortfall, and the remainder is unexplained. Clone size and the V and J calls come from that table; the DNA yielded D and trimming. The sample records around 2.5 million clones, 93% of which are singletons. The top ten hold roughly 0.36% of the sample.

These data are taken from a study of shared clonotypes between healthy human individuals (dated by TCRdb to 2020 to 2022). Background on the whole study: Three men and a couple of women, aged 18 to 49 years, made up the cohort. For each donor, CD4 naive and CD4 memory were each given three plates, CD8 naive was given two plates, and CD8 memory was given one plate. To estimate repertoire size and how much clonotypes are shared between individuals, the study performed deep sequencing of blood TCR repertoires from five healthy adults. Different laboratories and diverse techniques were used to prepare libraries and sequence TCR repertoires, to increase sequencing depth and limit assay-specific biases. Each donor's leukapheresis produced roughly between about 0.9 and 9.5 billion PBMCs.

What the work shows at the level of the full study, not this receptor alone: Only blood was sampled, and tissue TCR repertoires likely differ from those in blood. The small number of donors limited the genetic and exposure-history diversity represented. Naive subsets generally had larger estimated clonotype richness than memory subsets did. Incomplete sequencing was indicated by rarefaction of sorted-subset datasets, despite the large sequencing depth. Compared with non-shared clonotypes, clonotypes shared by all four sorted-subset donors had higher generation probabilities. Based on pairwise subsampling, the degree of clonotype sharing among donors was expected to be affected by sequencing depth. Across several donors, about 5% of naive CD4, roughly 3.5% of naive CD8, about 2% of memory CD4, and approximately 0.4% of memory CD8 clonotypes were shared.

Healthy HIV-negative adults with no recently reported acute infections or vaccinations were included as donors. All donors were Caucasian adults living in Nashville, Tennessee, USA. CD4+ T cells were enriched through magnetic negative selection, after which naive cells were positively selected on CD45RA and the remaining negative fraction served as the memory subset. Blood was obtained by leukapheresis, after which PBMCs were separated by Ficoll-Histopaque density gradient centrifugation and cryopreserved in liquid nitrogen vapor phase. Purity and quantity of every magnetically sorted T cell population were checked by analytical flow cytometry. Genomic DNA was isolated from every sorted fraction and measured by UV absorbance on a Nanodrop 2000c. CDR1 and CDR2 are read off the germline V gene as SGDLS and YYNGEE. The CDR3 covers 16 residues, taking in both the cysteine and the phenylalanine. Of the read, only the CDR3 DNA is kept; its 48 bases are in frame from base 1. The germline V end is reduced by 0 bases and the J end by 4 bases; junction bases left unmatched: 5.

The source material was naive CD4+ T cells from PBMCs. The sample's cell subset or site label is to be understood as: CD45RA+ positively selected. The receptor was derived from a man younger than 30 in good health. Some clones in this sample may be carry-over from other donors' samples. The V and J genes are TRBV9 and TRBJ2-1, and TRBD2 aligns with 9 junction nucleotides. The CDR3 protein is CASSVGVLAGYNEQFF. In nucleotide form, the sequence is TGTGCCAGCAGCGTAGGTGTCCTAGCGGGGTACAATGAGCAGTTCTTC.